This T cell receptor beta chain was recorded in a study of blood T cell repertoires in COVID-19. Looking at the study overall: From T cells, B-cell-depleted T cells, or PBMCs came the material, which was cDNA or gDNA.

V lost 3 bases and J 8 bases, leaving 10 bases between the germline ends. From germline, CDR1 is SEHNR and CDR2 FQNEAQ (reference sequence). The CDR3 sequence is 12 residues long. Using immunoSEQ multiplex PCR, the repertoire was profiled, and TCRdb retains in-frame clones only, with some absent. The table shows under 250,000 clones, with over 80% occurring only once. This TCR was recovered from a woman aged 25-40 years with acute COVID-19. Material for sequencing was PBMCs or T cells enriched from blood (not recorded which). V gene TRBV7-9 combines with J gene TRBJ1-2; D is unclear. This CDR3 is CASSLNGWGYTF. In nucleotides, the CDR3 is TGTGCCAGCAGCTTGAATGGCTGGGGCTACACCTTC.